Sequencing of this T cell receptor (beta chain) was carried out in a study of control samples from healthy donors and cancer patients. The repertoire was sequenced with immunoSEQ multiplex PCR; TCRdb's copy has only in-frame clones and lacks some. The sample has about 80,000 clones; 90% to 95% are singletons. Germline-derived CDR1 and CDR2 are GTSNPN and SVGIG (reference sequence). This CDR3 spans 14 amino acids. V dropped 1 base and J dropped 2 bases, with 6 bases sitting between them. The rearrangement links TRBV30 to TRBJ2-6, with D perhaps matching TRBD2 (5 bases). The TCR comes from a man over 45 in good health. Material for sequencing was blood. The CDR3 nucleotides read TGTGCCTGGAGTGACGGGGCTGGGGCCAACGTCCTGACTTTC. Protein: CAWSDGAGANVLTF.